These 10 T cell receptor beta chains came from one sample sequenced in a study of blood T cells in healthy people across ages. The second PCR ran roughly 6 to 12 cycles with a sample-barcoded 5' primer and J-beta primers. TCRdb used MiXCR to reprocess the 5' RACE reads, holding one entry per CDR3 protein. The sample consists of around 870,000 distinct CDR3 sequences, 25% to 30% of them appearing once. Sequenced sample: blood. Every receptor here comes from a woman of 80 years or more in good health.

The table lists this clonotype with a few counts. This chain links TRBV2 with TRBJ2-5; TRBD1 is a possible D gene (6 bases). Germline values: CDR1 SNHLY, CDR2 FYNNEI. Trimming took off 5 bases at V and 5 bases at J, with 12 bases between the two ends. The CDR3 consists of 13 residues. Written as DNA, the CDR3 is TGTGCCAGCAGTCGACAGGAGTTGGAGACCCAGTACTTC. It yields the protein CASSRQELETQYF.

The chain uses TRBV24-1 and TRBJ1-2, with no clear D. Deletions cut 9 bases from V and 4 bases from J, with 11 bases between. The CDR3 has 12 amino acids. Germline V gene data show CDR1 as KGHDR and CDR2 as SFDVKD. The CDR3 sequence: CATPFVGYGYTF. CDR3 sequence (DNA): TGTGCCACCCCGTTTGTCGGCTATGGCTACACCTTC.

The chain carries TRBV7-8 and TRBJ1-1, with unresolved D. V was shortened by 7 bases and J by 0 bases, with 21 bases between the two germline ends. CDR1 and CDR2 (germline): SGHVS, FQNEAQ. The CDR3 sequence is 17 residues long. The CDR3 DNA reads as TGTGCCAGCAACCCAGCCGTAGGGAAGCGGCTGAACACTGAAGCTTTCTTT. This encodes CASNPAVGKRLNTEAFF.

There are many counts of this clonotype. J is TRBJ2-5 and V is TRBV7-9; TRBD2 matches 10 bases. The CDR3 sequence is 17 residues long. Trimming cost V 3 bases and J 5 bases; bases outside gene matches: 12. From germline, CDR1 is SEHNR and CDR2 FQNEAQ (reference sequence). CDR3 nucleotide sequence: TGTGCCAGCAGCTTTCCCCCACTAGCGGGGAGGGAGGAGACCCAGTACTTC. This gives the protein CASSFPPLAGREETQYF. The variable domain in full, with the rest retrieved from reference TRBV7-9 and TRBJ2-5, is DTGVSQNPRHKITKRGQNVTFRCDPISEHNRLYWYRQTLGQGPEFLTYFQNEAQLEKSRLLSDRFSAERPKGSFSTLEIQRTEQGDSAMYLCASSFPPLAGREETQYFGPGTRLLVL.

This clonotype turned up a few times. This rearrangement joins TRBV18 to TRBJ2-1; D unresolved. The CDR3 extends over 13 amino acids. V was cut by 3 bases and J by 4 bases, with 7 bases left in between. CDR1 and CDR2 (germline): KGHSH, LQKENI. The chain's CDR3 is CASSPSRYNEQFF. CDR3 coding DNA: TGTGCCAGCTCACCCAGCAGATACAATGAGCAGTTCTTC.

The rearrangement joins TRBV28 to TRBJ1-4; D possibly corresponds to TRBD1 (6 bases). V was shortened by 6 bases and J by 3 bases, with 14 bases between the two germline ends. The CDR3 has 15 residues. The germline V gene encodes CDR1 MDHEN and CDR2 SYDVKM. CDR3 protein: CASRHQDRANEKLFF. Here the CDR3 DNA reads TGTGCCAGCAGACACCAGGACAGAGCTAATGAAAAACTGTTTTTT. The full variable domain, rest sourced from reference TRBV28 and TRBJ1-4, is DVKVTQSSRYLVKRTGEKVFLECVQDMDHENMFWYRQDPGLGLRLIYFSYDVKMKEKGDIPEGYSVSREKKERFSLILESASTNQTSMYLCASRHQDRANEKLFFGSGTQLSVL.

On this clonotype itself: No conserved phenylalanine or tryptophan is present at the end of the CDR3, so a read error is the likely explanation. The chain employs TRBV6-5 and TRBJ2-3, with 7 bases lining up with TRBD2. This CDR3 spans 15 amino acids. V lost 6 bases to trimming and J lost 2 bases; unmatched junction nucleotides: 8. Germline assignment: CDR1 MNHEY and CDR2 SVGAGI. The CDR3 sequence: CASREWGGNTDTQYL. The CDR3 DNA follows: TGTGCCAGCAGGGAATGGGGGGGAAACACAGATACGCAGTATTTG.

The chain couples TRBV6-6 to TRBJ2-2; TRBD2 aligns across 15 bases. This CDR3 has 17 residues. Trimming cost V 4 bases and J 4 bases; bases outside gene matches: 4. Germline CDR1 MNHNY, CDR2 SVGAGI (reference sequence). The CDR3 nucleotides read TGTGCCAGCAGTTTCCAGGGACTAGCGGGGGGCACCGGGGAGCTGTTTTTT. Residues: CASSFQGLAGGTGELFF.

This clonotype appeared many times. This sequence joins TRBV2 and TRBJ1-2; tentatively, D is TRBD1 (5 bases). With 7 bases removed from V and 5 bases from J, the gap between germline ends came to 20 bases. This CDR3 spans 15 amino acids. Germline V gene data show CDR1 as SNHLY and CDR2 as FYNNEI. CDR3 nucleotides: TGTGCCAGCACCCTAACCCGACAGTCAGGATATGGCTACACCTTC. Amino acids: CASTLTRQSGYGYTF.

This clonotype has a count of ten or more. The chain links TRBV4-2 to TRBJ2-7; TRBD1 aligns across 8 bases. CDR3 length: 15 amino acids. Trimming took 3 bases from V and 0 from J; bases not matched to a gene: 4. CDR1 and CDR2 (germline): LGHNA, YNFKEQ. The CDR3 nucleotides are TGTGCCAGCAGCCAGCGGACAGGGTCCTCCTACGAGCAGTACTTC. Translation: CASSQRTGSSYEQYF.